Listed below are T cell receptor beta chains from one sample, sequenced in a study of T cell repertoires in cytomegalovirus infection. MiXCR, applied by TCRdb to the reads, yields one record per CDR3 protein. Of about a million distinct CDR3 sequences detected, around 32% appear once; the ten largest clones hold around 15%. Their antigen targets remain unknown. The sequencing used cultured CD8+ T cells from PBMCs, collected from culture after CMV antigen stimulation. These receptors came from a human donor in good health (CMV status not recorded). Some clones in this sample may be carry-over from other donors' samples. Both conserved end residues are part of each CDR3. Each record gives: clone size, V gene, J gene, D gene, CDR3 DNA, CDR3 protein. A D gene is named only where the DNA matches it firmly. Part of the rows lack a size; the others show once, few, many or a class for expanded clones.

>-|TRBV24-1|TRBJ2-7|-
TGTGCCACCAGTTTGAGGCAGTCCCACGAGCAGTACTTC
CATSLRQSHEQYF
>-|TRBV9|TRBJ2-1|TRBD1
TGTGCCAGCAGCCCGCGGGACAGGACCTACAATGAGCAGTTCTTC
CASSPRDRTYNEQFF
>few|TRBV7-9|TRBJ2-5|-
TGTGCCAGCAGCCCTCCCCAGGGGAGAGAGACCCAGTACTTC
CASSPPQGRETQYF
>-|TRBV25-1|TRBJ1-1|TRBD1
TGTGCCAGCAGTGAATTAGGGGGCCTGAACACTGAAGCTTTCTTT
CASSELGGLNTEAFF
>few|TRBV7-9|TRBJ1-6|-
TGTGCCAGCAGCCCCATTGTTGATTCACCCCTCCACTTT
CASSPIVDSPLHF
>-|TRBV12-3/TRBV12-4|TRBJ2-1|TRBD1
TGTGCCAGCAGCGCCGGGACAGGGGGACTCAATGAGCAGTTCTTC
CASSAGTGGLNEQFF
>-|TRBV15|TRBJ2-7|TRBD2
TGTGCCACCAGCAGAGATCGGGGGGCAAATACACTAGCGGGGACCTACGAGCAGTACTTC
CATSRDRGANTLAGTYEQYF
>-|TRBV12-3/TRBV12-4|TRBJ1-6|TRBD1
TGTGCCAGCAGTTTGACAGGGGGCATCACCTATAATTCACCCCTCCACTTT
CASSLTGGITYNSPLHF
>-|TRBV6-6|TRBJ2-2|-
TGTGCCAGCGGCCCCCTGGACACATTTTACGGGGAGCTGTTTTTT
CASGPLDTFYGELFF
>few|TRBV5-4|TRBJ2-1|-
TGTGCCAGCAGCTTAGGTGAGATAGAACAGTTCTTC
CASSLGEIEQFF
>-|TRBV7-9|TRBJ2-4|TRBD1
TGTGCCAGCAGCTTTCCCGAGACAGGGAACAACATTCAGTACTTC
CASSFPETGNNIQYF
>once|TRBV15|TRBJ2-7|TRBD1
TGTGCCTCTGCGAGGGGGGACAGGGAGCCCTACGAGCAGTACTTC
CASARGDREPYEQYF
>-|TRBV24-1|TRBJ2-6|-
TGTGCCACCAGTGGGGACCGCTCTGGGGCCAACGTCCTGACTTTC
CATSGDRSGANVLTF
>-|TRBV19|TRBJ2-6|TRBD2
TGTGCCAGTAGTATAGTGGGAGGGGCTGGGGCCAACGTCCTGACTTTC
CASSIVGGAGANVLTF
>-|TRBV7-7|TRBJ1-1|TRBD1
TGTGCTAGCAGCCCCACCGGGACAGGGAGCACTGAAGCTTTCTTT
CASSPTGTGSTEAFF
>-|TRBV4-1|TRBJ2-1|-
TGCGCCAGCAGCCACTCAAAAAGCTCCTACAATGAGCAGTTCTTC
CASSHSKSSYNEQFF
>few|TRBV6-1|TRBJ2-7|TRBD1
TGTGCCAGCAGTGAAACAGGGACAGGGAACGAGCAGTACTTC
CASSETGTGNEQYF
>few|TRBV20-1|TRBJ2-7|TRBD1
TGCAGTGCTAGAGCCGACAGGGTCCACGAGCAGTACTTC
CSARADRVHEQYF
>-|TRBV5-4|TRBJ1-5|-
TGTGCCAGCAGCTTACGTAAGGGGTCCGCCATAAGCAATCAGCCCCAGCATTTT
CASSLRKGSAISNQPQHF
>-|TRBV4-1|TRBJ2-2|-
TGCGCCAGCAGCCTCCCCGCAGCACAGGACACCGGGGAGCTGTTTTTT
CASSLPAAQDTGELFF
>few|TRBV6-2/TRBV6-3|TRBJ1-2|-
TGTGCCAGCAGCTTCTATATCGAGGGCAACTATGGCTACACCTTC
CASSFYIEGNYGYTF
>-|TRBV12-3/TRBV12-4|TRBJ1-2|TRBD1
TGTGCCGCCGGGACAGGGGCATATGGCTACACCTTC
CAAGTGAYGYTF
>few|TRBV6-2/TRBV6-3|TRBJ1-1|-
TGTGCCAGCAGTCTCCTCGGACTTGAAGCTTTCTTT
CASSLLGLEAFF
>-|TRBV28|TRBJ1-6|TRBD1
TGTGCCAGCAGTTCCAGAGGGACAGGGAGATTACCCCTCCACTTT
CASSSRGTGRLPLHF